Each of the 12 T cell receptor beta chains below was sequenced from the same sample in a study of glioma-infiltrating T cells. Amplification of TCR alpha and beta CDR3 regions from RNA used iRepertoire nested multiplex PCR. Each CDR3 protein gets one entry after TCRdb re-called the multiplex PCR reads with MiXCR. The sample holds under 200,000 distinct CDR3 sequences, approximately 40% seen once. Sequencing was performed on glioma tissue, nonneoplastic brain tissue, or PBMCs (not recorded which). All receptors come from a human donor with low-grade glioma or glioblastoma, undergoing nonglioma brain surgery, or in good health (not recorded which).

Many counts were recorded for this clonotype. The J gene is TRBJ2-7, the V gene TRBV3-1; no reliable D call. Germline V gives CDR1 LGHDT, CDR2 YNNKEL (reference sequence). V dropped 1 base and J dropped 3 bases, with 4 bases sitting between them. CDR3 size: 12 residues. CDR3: CASSQGGYEQYF. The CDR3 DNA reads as TGTGCCAGCAGCCAAGGCGGCTACGAGCAGTACTTC.

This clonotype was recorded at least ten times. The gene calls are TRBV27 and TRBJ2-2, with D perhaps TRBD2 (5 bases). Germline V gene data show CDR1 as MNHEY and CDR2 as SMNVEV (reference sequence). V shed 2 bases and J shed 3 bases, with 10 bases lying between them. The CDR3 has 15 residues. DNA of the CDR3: TGTGCCAGCAGTTTAGCGGCTAGCCACACCGGGGAGCTGTTTTTT. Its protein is CASSLAASHTGELFF.

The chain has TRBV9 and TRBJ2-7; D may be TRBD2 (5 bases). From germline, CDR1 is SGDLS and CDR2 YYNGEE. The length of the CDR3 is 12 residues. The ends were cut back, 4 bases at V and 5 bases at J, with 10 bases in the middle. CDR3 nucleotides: TGTGCCAGCAGCCCCCGGGGTGACGAGCAGTACTTC. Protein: CASSPRGDEQYF. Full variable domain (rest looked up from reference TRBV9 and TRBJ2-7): DSGVTQTPKHLITATGQRVTLRCSPRSGDLSVYWYQQSLDQGLQFLIQYYNGEERAKGNILERFSAQQFPDLHSELNLSSLELGDSALYFCASSPRGDEQYFGPGTRLTVT.

The CDR3 DNA reads as TGTGCCAGCAGCCCAAGTCTACAGGTGGCAAGCAATCAGCCCCAGCATTTT. It translates to CASSPSLQVASNQPQHF. The rearrangement joins TRBV7-2 to TRBJ1-5, with D possibly matching TRBD1 (5 bases). CDR1 SGHTA and CDR2 FQGNSA come from the germline V gene. This CDR3 spans 17 amino acids. Trimming removed 5 bases from V and 1 base from J, with 18 bases in between.

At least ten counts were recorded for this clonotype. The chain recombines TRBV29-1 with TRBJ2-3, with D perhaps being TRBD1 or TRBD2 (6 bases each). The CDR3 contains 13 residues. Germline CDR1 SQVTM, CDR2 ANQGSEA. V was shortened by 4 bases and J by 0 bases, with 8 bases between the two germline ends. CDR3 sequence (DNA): TGCAGCGTTGTAGGGGGGAGCACAGATACGCAGTATTTT. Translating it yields CSVVGGSTDTQYF.

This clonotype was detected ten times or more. The CDR3 here is CSARTVQETQYF. The CDR3 coding sequence is TGCAGTGCGAGGACAGTGCAAGAGACCCAGTACTTC. The chain combines TRBV20-1 with TRBJ2-5; weak D call: TRBD1 (6 bases). This CDR3 has 12 amino acids. Germline loops: CDR1 DFQATT, CDR2 SNEGSKA (reference sequence). The V end was cut by 6 bases, the J end by 2 bases, with 10 bases between.

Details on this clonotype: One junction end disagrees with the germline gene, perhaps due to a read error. The CDR3 DNA reads TGTGCCAGCAGCCAAGTAGGAGCGGGAGGCACAGGTACGCAGTATTTT. It codes for CASSQVGAGGTGTQYF. The V call is TRBV11-1, the J call TRBJ2-3; 9 bases map to TRBD2. Germline V CDR1 and CDR2: SGHAT, FQDESV (reference sequence). The CDR3 consists of 16 residues.

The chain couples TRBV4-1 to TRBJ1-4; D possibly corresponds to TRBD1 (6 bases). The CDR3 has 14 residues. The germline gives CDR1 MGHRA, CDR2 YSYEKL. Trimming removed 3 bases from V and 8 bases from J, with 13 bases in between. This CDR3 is CASSQGQPGEKLFF. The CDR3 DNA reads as TGCGCCAGCAGCCAGGGACAACCGGGGGAAAAACTGTTTTTT.

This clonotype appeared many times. CDR3 in amino acids: CASSYEVVLGEQFF. CDR3 coding DNA: TGTGCCAGCAGTTACGAGGTCGTCTTGGGTGAGCAGTTCTTC. The chain links TRBV6-2 or TRBV6-3 to TRBJ2-1; D gene ambiguous. The CDR3 covers 14 residues. V was pared by 2 bases and J by 9 bases, with 14 bases between. Looked up from germline, CDR1 is MNHEY and CDR2 is SVGEGT.

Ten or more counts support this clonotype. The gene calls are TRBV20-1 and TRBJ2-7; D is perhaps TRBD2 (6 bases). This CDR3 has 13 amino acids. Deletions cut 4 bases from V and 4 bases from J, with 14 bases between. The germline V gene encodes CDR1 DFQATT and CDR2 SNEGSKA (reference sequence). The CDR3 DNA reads TGCAGTGCTACGCGACTAGGGATTTACGAGCAGTACTTC. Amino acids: CSATRLGIYEQYF.

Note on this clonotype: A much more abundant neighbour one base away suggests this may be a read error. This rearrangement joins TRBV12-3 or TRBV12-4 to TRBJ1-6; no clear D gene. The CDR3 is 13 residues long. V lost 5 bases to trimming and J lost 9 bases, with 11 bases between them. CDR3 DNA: TGTGCCAGCAGTAGTCAGTCCTGTTCACCCCTCCACTTT. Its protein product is CASSSQSCSPLHF.

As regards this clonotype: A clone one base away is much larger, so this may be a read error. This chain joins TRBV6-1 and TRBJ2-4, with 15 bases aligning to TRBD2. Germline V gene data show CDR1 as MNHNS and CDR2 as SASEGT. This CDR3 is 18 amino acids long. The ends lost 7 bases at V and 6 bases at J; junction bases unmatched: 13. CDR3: CASIPGLAGGYERNIQYF. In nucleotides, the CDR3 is TGTGCCAGCATCCCGGGACTAGCGGGAGGTTATGAGAGAAACATTCAGTACTTC.